A single sample is the source of the 15 T cell receptor beta chains below, sequenced in a study of metastatic and nonmetastatic thyroid tumors. TCRdb re-analyzed the PCR reads through MiXCR. The data contain roughly 46,000 clones, 20% to 25% of them singletons. Thyroid surgery took place with no prior treatment in any patient. The sequencing sample was made of blood. These receptors originate from a male donor with papillary thyroid cancer or a benign thyroid nodule (not recorded which). Some clones in this sample may be carry-over from other donors' samples.

This clone came up many times. V is TRBV4-1 and J is TRBJ2-7; 10 bases match TRBD1. V was clipped by 7 bases and J by 1 base; unmatched bases: 4. This CDR3 spans 14 amino acids. Germline CDR1 and CDR2: MGHRA and YSYEKL. Written as DNA, the CDR3 is TGCGCCAGCACCCGGGACAGGGGATCCTACGAGCAGTACTTC. Residues: CASTRDRGSYEQYF.

This clone came up many times. This rearrangement joins TRBV29-1 to TRBJ2-1, with 7 bases lining up with TRBD2. CDR1 and CDR2 (germline): SQVTM, ANQGSEA. CDR3 size: 12 residues. The V gene end was trimmed by 0 bases and the J gene end by 11 bases; junction bases not matched to a gene: 4. CDR3 loop: CSVEDWGGQQFF. The CDR3 DNA follows: TGCAGCGTTGAAGATTGGGGGGGTCAGCAGTTCTTC.

This clone was picked up a small number of times. V gene TRBV19 combines with J gene TRBJ2-3; 7 positions agree with TRBD2. The CDR3 extends over 14 amino acids. Losses at the gene ends were 6 bases for V and 1 base for J; bases not matched to a gene: 4. Per germline, CDR1 LNHDA and CDR2 SQIVND (reference sequence). CDR3 region: CASSWGGRTDTQYF. The CDR3, as DNA: TGTGCCAGTAGCTGGGGGGGACGCACAGATACGCAGTATTTT.

This clone was found a few times. The gene calls are TRBV20-1 and TRBJ2-4, with D possibly matching TRBD2 (6 bases). Germline CDR1 is DFQATT and CDR2 is SNEGSKA (reference sequence). V gave up 5 bases and J gave up 8 bases, with 19 bases separating them. The CDR3 totals 14 residues. Here the CDR3 DNA reads TGCAGTGCTGGGGACCGGAGAGGAGGGGACATTCAGTACTTC. Its protein product is CSAGDRRGGDIQYF.

There are many counts of this clone. The J gene is TRBJ1-2, the V gene TRBV18; no clear D. Germline assignment: CDR1 KGHSH and CDR2 LQKENI. V gave up 2 bases and J gave up 8 bases, with 6 bases separating them. CDR3 length: 11 residues. The CDR3 nucleotides read TGTGCCAGCTCACCAGAGTACGGCTACACCTTC. It translates to CASSPEYGYTF.

This clone was seen many times. This CDR3 reads CATTRRGLMNTEAFF. CDR3 nucleotide sequence: TGTGCCACAACGAGGAGGGGGCTAATGAACACTGAAGCTTTCTTT. The chain uses TRBV2 and TRBJ1-1, with 7 positions matching TRBD1. The CDR3 has 15 amino acids. The trim removed 10 bases at V and 0 bases at J, leaving 11 bases unmatched. Germline assignment: CDR1 SNHLY and CDR2 FYNNEI.

The genes are TRBV30 and TRBJ1-4, with D possibly matching TRBD1 (5 bases). The V end was cut by 8 bases, the J end by 15 bases, with 25 bases between. The CDR3 is made up of 13 amino acids. Germline V gene data show CDR1 as GTSNPN and CDR2 as SVGIG (reference sequence). The CDR3 sequence is CASSFSSEDTLFF. The CDR3 nucleotides read TGTGCCAGCAGCTTCAGTTCCGAGGACACTTTGTTTTTT.

This clone was detected only once. The chain uses TRBV30 and TRBJ1-1; 7 nucleotides align to TRBD1. Germline assignment: CDR1 GTSNPN and CDR2 SVGIG (reference sequence). The ends lost 1 base at V and 10 bases at J; junction bases unmatched: 6. This CDR3 is built from 12 residues. DNA for the CDR3: TGTGCCTGGAGTGAGGGGGCTGGGAGAGCTTTCTTT. Translation gives CAWSEGAGRAFF.

V and J are TRBV30 and TRBJ1-5, with a tentative D call TRBD1 (6 bases). Germline V CDR1 and CDR2: GTSNPN, SVGIG (reference sequence). The CDR3 sequence is 15 residues long. V dropped 0 bases and J dropped 2 bases, with 11 bases sitting between them. The CDR3 sequence is CAWSVRGAGNQPQHF. CDR3 DNA sequence: TGTGCCTGGAGTGTACGGGGGGCTGGCAATCAGCCCCAGCATTTT.

This clone was detected a few times. The gene calls are TRBV5-6 and TRBJ1-2; D gene ambiguous. The V end was cut by 2 bases, the J end by 7 bases, with 12 bases between. The CDR3 is 13 residues long. Per germline, CDR1 SGHDT and CDR2 YYEEEE. The CDR3 is CASSFYQATGYTF. The CDR3 DNA follows: TGTGCCAGCAGCTTCTATCAGGCGACTGGCTACACCTTC.

This clone was found many times. This chain connects TRBV19 to TRBJ2-7, with TRBD2 matching 7 bases. V shed 6 bases, J shed 3 bases, and the junction held 11 bases outside the gene matches. CDR3 size: 15 residues. CDR1 and CDR2 from the germline V gene are LNHDA and SQIVND (reference sequence). Written as DNA, the CDR3 is TGTGCCAGTAGCCCTTTAGCGGGTATTAACTACGAGCAGTACTTC. The encoded protein is CASSPLAGINYEQYF.

The rearrangement joins TRBV4-1 to TRBJ1-2; the match to TRBD1 covers 7 bases. The V segment lost 3 bases and the J segment 6 bases; nucleotides outside the gene matches: 4. The CDR3 runs to 13 residues. Germline CDR1 and CDR2: MGHRA and YSYEKL. CDR3 bases: TGCGCCAGCAGCCAGAGAACAGGGGATGGCTACACCTTC. Translating gives CASSQRTGDGYTF.

J is TRBJ2-7 and V is TRBV30; D not certain. Germline V gene data show CDR1 as GTSNPN and CDR2 as SVGIG (reference sequence). V shed 0 bases and J shed 2 bases, with 8 bases lying between them. This CDR3 region has 13 residues. CDR3 loop: CAWSVQLTYEQYF. The CDR3 nucleotides are TGTGCCTGGAGTGTCCAGTTAACCTACGAGCAGTACTTC.

Ten or more counts support this clone. The gene calls are TRBV5-4 and TRBJ2-3; unclear D gene. Germline values: CDR1 SGHNT, CDR2 YYREEE (reference sequence). V lost 0 bases to trimming and J lost 4 bases, with 9 bases between them. The CDR3 runs 14 residues. CDR3 protein: CASSLGLGADTQYF. The CDR3 nucleotides read TGTGCCAGCAGCTTGGGGTTGGGCGCAGATACGCAGTATTTT.

This clone has more than one count but fewer than ten. This rearrangement joins TRBV27 to TRBJ2-2, with TRBD2 matching over 13 bases. The CDR3 spans 14 residues. The V and J ends lost 8 bases and 7 bases, in that order; junction bases with no gene match: 4. Germline V lookup: CDR1 MNHEY, CDR2 SMNVEV (reference sequence). As DNA, the CDR3 is TGTGCCAGCGGACTAGCGGGAGATCACGGGGAGCTGTTTTTT. Its translation: CASGLAGDHGELFF.